A selection of T cell receptor beta chains follows, all from one sample in a study of OX40 agonist ivuxolimab in advanced cancers. Sequencing was performed with immunoSEQ multiplex PCR; in TCRdb, only in-frame clones are kept and a portion is missing. Among 60,000 to 85,000 clones listed, 75% to 85% were seen once. The specimen comprised CD4+ or CD8+ T cells sorted from blood, sampled in a trial of the OX40 agonist ivuxolimab. These receptor sequences come from an adult with an advanced solid tumor such as melanoma, head and neck, liver or kidney cancer. Both conserved end residues are part of each CDR3. The D gene is left open where the match is weak. Some rows mark clone size as missing; the rest say once, few, many or name a class of expanded clone.

TRBV5-1	TRBJ2-1	NA	NA	CASIRDSTSNEQFF	TGCGCCAGTATCCGGGACTCAACCAGTAATGAGCAGTTCTTC
TRBV27	TRBJ2-7	NA	NA	CASSSGLDRGEQYF	TGTGCCAGCAGTTCAGGGCTCGATCGGGGCGAGCAGTACTTC
TRBV5-5	TRBJ1-4	NA	NA	CASSLVTGPGGEKLFF	TGTGCCAGCAGCTTGGTAACAGGACCGGGGGGTGAAAAACTGTTTTTT
TRBV11-3	TRBJ1-3	NA	few	CASSLPPSGVVNTIYF	TGTGCCAGCAGCTTACCTCCCAGTGGGGTCGTGAACACCATATATTTT
TRBV5-1	TRBJ2-2	NA	NA	CASSWQGNTGELFF	TGCGCCAGCAGTTGGCAGGGGAACACCGGGGAGCTGTTTTTT
TRBV6-6	TRBJ1-1	NA	NA	CASSPRGSEGVAFF	TGTGCCAGCAGCCCACGGGGCTCCGAAGGGGTAGCTTTCTTT
TRBV7-9	TRBJ2-3	TRBD2	NA	CASSFGLAGGFMGDTQYF	TGTGCCAGCAGCTTTGGACTAGCGGGGGGTTTCATGGGAGATACGCAGTATTTT
TRBV7-7	TRBJ2-3	TRBD1	NA	CASSRGGTSTDTQYF	TGTGCCAGCAGCAGAGGGGGCACTAGCACAGATACGCAGTATTTT
TRBV6-1	TRBJ2-2	NA	NA	CASPQAPGELFF	TGTGCCAGCCCACAGGCCCCCGGGGAGCTGTTTTTT
TRBV6-1	TRBJ2-2	NA	few	CASSDSSKKVTGELFF	TGTGCCAGCAGTGATAGCTCTAAGAAAGTAACCGGGGAGCTGTTTTTT
TRBV25-1	TRBJ2-7	NA	NA	CAAVNKLSGLSSYEQYF	TGTGCAGCAGTGAATAAGTTAAGCGGGTTAAGCTCCTACGAGCAGTACTTC
TRBV11-3	TRBJ2-5	NA	NA	CASSSTLLGAQYF	TGTGCCAGCAGCTCGACACTTTTGGGGGCCCAGTACTTC
TRBV19	TRBJ2-2	NA	once	CASRMGLGLNTGELFF	TGTGCCAGTAGAATGGGGCTGGGTTTGAACACCGGGGAGCTGTTTTTT
TRBV7-9	TRBJ1-1	TRBD1	NA	CASSTGARSEAFF	TGTGCCAGCAGCACAGGGGCCAGAAGTGAAGCTTTCTTT
TRBV4-1	TRBJ2-2	NA	NA	CASSQDRDVGGTGELFF	TGCGCCAGCAGTCAAGATCGGGACGTGGGGGGAACCGGGGAGCTGTTTTTT
TRBV6-5	TRBJ2-7	NA	NA	CASRAPDSGADEQYF	TGTGCCAGCAGAGCGCCGGACAGCGGGGCGGACGAGCAGTACTTC
TRBV30	TRBJ2-7	TRBD2	few	CAWRRELAGYEQYF	TGTGCCTGGAGAAGGGAGCTAGCGGGGTACGAGCAGTACTTC
TRBV11-2	TRBJ2-1	NA	NA	CASSQRRSDYNEQFF	TGTGCCAGCAGCCAACGCCGCTCGGACTACAATGAGCAGTTCTTC
TRBV27	TRBJ2-3	NA	NA	CASSFLTTGTTDTQYF	TGTGCCAGCAGTTTCCTTACTACAGGAACCACAGATACGCAGTATTTT